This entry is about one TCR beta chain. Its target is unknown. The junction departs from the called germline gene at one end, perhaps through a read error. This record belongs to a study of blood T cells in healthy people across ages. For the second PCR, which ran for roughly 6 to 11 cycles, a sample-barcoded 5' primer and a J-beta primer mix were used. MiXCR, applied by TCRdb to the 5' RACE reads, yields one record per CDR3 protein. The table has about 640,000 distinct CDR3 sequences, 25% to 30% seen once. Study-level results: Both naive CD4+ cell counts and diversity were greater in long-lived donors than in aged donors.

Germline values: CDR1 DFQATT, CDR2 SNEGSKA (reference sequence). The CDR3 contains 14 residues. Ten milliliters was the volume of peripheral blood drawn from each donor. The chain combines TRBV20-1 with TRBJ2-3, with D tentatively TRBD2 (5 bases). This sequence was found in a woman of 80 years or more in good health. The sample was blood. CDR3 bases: TGCAGTACTAGGCGCCCCGGGGGCACAGATACGCAGTATTTT. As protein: CSTRRPGGTDTQYF.